What follows are 6 T cell receptor beta chains derived from one specimen sequenced in a study of blood T cells in healthy people across ages. Using a J-beta primer mix together with a sample-barcoded 5' primer, a second PCR was run for roughly 6 to 12 cycles. TCRdb used MiXCR to reprocess the 5' RACE reads, holding one entry per CDR3 protein. The sample holds some 940,000 distinct CDR3 sequences; 25% to 35% are singletons and the top ten take roughly a tenth. This same sample was also taken into another study, of T cells of mothers and their children.

Material for sequencing was blood. These receptors were collected from a woman aged 35 to 49 in good health.

Ten or more counts support this clonotype. The chain combines TRBV9 with TRBJ2-7, with 10 bases identical to TRBD1. V shed 0 bases and J 2 bases; nucleotides not matched to a gene: 5. The CDR3 sequence is 16 residues long. Per the germline V gene, CDR1 is SGDLS and CDR2 is YYNGEE. The CDR3, as DNA: TGTGCCAGCAGCGTAGGGAGGACAGGGGGGACCTACGAGCAGTACTTC. This translates into CASSVGRTGGTYEQYF.

The J gene is TRBJ1-4, the V gene TRBV28, with unresolved D. The germline V gene has CDR1 MDHEN and CDR2 SYDVKM. V was trimmed by 3 bases and J by 6 bases, leaving 5 bases between them. The CDR3 consists of 12 residues. The CDR3 reads CASSLSHEKLFF. The CDR3 region has the DNA TGTGCCAGCAGTTTGTCTCATGAAAAACTGTTTTTT.

This clonotype has more than one count but fewer than ten. This chain connects TRBV7-9 to TRBJ2-7; 8 bases are shared with TRBD2. This CDR3 has 13 residues. Germline V gene data show CDR1 as SEHNR and CDR2 as FQNEAQ (reference sequence). V dropped 3 bases and J dropped 4; count of bases not matched to a gene: 2. For the CDR3, the DNA is TGTGCCAGCAGCTTTAGCGGGAAATACGAGCAGTACTTC. Translated: CASSFSGKYEQYF.

The chain combines TRBV15 with TRBJ2-2, with TRBD1 as a possible D gene (5 bases). The CDR3 consists of 15 residues. V lost 0 bases and J lost 3, with 8 bases in between. Germline CDR1 LNHNV, CDR2 YYDKDF (reference sequence). The CDR3 reads CATSRDQGYTGELFF. In DNA form, the CDR3 reads TGTGCCACCAGCAGAGATCAGGGTTACACCGGGGAGCTGTTTTTT.

There are many counts of this clonotype. The gene calls are TRBV7-6 and TRBJ2-3; D unresolved. The ends were cut back, 3 bases at V and 1 base at J, with 8 bases in the middle. Germline V lookup: CDR1 SGHVS, CDR2 FNYEAQ. This CDR3 is built from 14 residues. This chain's CDR3 is CASSFSIGTDTQYF. As DNA, the CDR3 is TGTGCCAGCAGCTTTTCAATTGGCACAGATACGCAGTATTTT.

This chain connects TRBV4-1 to TRBJ1-1; D uncertain. This CDR3 has 15 amino acids. The ends were cut back, 0 bases at V and 4 bases at J, with 12 bases in the middle. Germline CDR1 and CDR2: MGHRA and YSYEKL. CDR3 DNA: TGCGCCAGCAGCCAAGAAATTCTCCCTGGCACTGAAGCTTTCTTT. Translation: CASSQEILPGTEAFF.